This T cell receptor beta chain stems from a study of STAT5B mutations in CD4+ large granular lymphocyte leukemia. Source study methods: The detection floor for productive clonotype frequency was 2.59 x 10-5. Produced via immunoSEQ multiplex PCR; TCRdb's table is partial and in-frame only. The V and J calls and clone size come from that table; D and trimming were worked out from the DNA. The table includes about 35,000 clones, 68% detected once. Study results and caveats: Patient CD4-sorted repertoires stayed more clonal than healthy ones after leukemic-clone removal. No patients shared main leukemic clonotypes, though roughly 25% appeared at low frequency elsewhere. Without HLA matching, higher CD4+ than CD8+ T-LGLL clonality could reflect small sample size.

Trimming left V 2 bases short and J 2 bases short, with 8 bases between. CDR1 is MNHEY and CDR2 is SVGAGI in the germline V gene. This CDR3 region has 14 residues. In the case of this clone: Its antigen remains unknown.

V gene TRBV6-5 combines with J gene TRBJ2-3; D is unresolved. The TCR comes from a human donor in good health. Sequenced material: CD4+ T cells from blood buffy coats. The CDR3 loop reads CASSYSRSTDTQYF. CDR3 in DNA: TGTGCCAGCAGTTACAGCCGTTCCACAGATACGCAGTATTTT.